Shown below are 32 T cell receptor beta chains from a single sample sequenced in a study of blood T cell repertoires in COVID-19 (TCRdb year 2020). Preparation of the library involved the immunoSEQ multiplex PCR assay. The immuneACCESS repertoire file appears here via TCRdb, limited to in-frame rearrangements. These files lack a portion of the clones; in checked studies, under half of the deficit traces to unresolved V genes, and the cause of the others is not known. The table for this sample lists 200,000 to 250,000 clones; around 84% of them were counted only once. In total, the top ten clones hold approximately 5.1% of the sample. What was sequenced was peripheral blood. The receptor source for this set is a woman aged 60 to 75 who had recovered from COVID-19.

This clone was counted only a few times. V usage is TRBV27 and J usage is TRBJ1-5; D perhaps matches TRBD1 (5 bases). The CDR3 runs to 13 residues. Germline CDR1 reads MNHEY; CDR2 reads SMNVEV (reference sequence). Trimming removed 3 bases at V and 6 bases at J, with 9 bases between. CDR3 bases: TGTGCCAGCAGTTTGCAGGGATTTCAGCCCCAGCATTTT. Its protein product is CASSLQGFQPQHF.

Only one count was recorded for this clone. At one end the junction does not follow the germline gene, possibly because of a read error. V is TRBV7-7 and J is TRBJ2-5, with 10 bases matching TRBD2. CDR1 SSHAT and CDR2 FNYEAQ come from the germline V gene (reference sequence). This CDR3 comprises 15 residues. The CDR3 DNA reads TGTGCTAGCAGCTTGGGGACTAGCGTAGAAGAGACCCAGTACTTC. Translating it yields CASSLGTSVEETQYF.

The V and J genes are TRBV4-2 and TRBJ2-3; 13 nucleotides agree with TRBD2. CDR3 length equals 18 residues. The V segment lost 3 bases and the J segment 2 bases; nucleotides outside the gene matches: 8. Per the germline V gene, CDR1 is LGHNA and CDR2 is YNFKEQ. The CDR3 nucleotides read TGTGCCAGCAGCCAGAAAGGGACTAGCGGGGAGTCCACAGATACGCAGTATTTT. It yields the protein CASSQKGTSGESTDTQYF.

The V and J genes are TRBV30 and TRBJ1-2; the D gene is possibly TRBD1 (5 bases). Trimming removed 3 bases at V and 11 bases at J, with 10 bases between. Germline lookup yields CDR1 GTSNPN and CDR2 SVGIG (reference sequence). This CDR3 comprises 10 residues. CDR3 sequence reads: CAWSGPGYTF. Written as DNA, the CDR3 is TGTGCCTGGAGCGGCCCAGGGTACACCTTC.

The chain uses TRBV23-1 and TRBJ2-7, with 12 bases lining up with TRBD1. TRBV23-1 is assigned to the ORF class and has an uncertain function. The CDR3 extends over 18 amino acids. Trimming at V came to 6 bases and at J to 2 bases, leaving 14 bases not matched to a gene. The CDR3, as DNA: TGCGCCAGCAGGAGATATCCCGGGACAGGGGGCCTAACCTACGAGCAGTACTTC. Its translation is CASRRYPGTGGLTYEQYF.

This clone occurred a few times. Distinct nucleotide sequences in the sample also encode this CDR3. The chain carries TRBV5-1 and TRBJ2-3; a weak D match, TRBD2 (5 bases). Trimming stripped 0 bases from V and 6 bases from J, with 5 bases between. This CDR3 has 12 amino acids. Germline values: CDR1 SGHRS, CDR2 YFSETQ. The CDR3 spells CASSLVADTQYF. The DNA for the CDR3 is TGCGCCAGCAGCTTGGTAGCGGATACGCAGTATTTT.

The V and J genes are TRBV11-2 and TRBJ1-1; a weak D match, TRBD1 (6 bases). The CDR3 is 15 residues long. Germline V CDR1 and CDR2: SGHAT, FQNNGV. V lost 1 base, J lost 0 bases, and 9 bases lay in between. The DNA of the CDR3 is TGTGCCAGCAGCTTAGTCGGACAGATGAACACTGAAGCTTTCTTT. It encodes CASSLVGQMNTEAFF.

The rearrangement joins TRBV5-5 to TRBJ2-2, with a tentative D call TRBD1 (5 bases). The CDR3 spans 15 residues. The V end was cut by 1 base, the J end by 7 bases, with 14 bases between. CDR1 is SGHKS and CDR2 is YYEKEE in the germline V gene (reference sequence). CDR3 protein: CASSLYSGSGGELFF. DNA for the CDR3: TGTGCCAGCAGCTTGTATTCAGGGTCCGGCGGGGAGCTGTTTTTT.

The chain uses TRBV4-1 and TRBJ1-5, with D unclear. Trimming took 0 bases from V and 3 from J, leaving 12 bases between them. The CDR3 has 16 amino acids. Germline loops: CDR1 MGHRA, CDR2 YSYEKL. This chain's CDR3 is CASSQELQFPNQPQHF. The CDR3, as DNA: TGCGCCAGCAGCCAAGAGTTGCAGTTCCCCAATCAGCCCCAGCATTTT.

V gene TRBV5-1 combines with J gene TRBJ1-2; TRBD1 matches at 9 bases. Germline CDR1 SGHRS, CDR2 YFSETQ. V was clipped by 4 bases and J by 8 bases; unmatched bases: 15. The CDR3 contains 16 residues. The DNA of the CDR3 is TGCGCCAGCAGCCTCTCGTTGGGACAGGGTCAATCGGGCTACACCTTC. Translated: CASSLSLGQGQSGYTF. The full variable domain, completed using reference TRBV5-1 and TRBJ1-2, is KAGVTQTPRYLIKTRGQQVTLSCSPISGHRSVSWYQQTPGQGLQFLFEYFSETQRNKGNFPGRFSGRQFSNSRSEMNVSTLELGDSALYLCASSLSLGQGQSGYTFGSGTRLTVV.

This clone is a singleton in its sample. The chain carries TRBV13 and TRBJ2-5; TRBD2 is a possible D gene (5 bases). Germline CDR1 and CDR2: PRHDT and FYEKMQ (reference sequence). This CDR3 has 16 amino acids. V was trimmed by 5 bases and J by 3 bases, leaving 19 bases between them. The CDR3 sequence is CASSLRPGYREETQYF. CDR3 sequence (DNA): TGTGCCAGCAGCCTAAGGCCGGGATATAGGGAAGAGACCCAGTACTTC.

The chain combines TRBV4-2 with TRBJ2-1; TRBD2 matches at 8 bases. V shed 0 bases and J 4 bases; nucleotides not matched to a gene: 8. The CDR3 is 17 residues long. The V gene's germline CDR1 is LGHNA and CDR2 YNFKEQ. CDR3 protein: CASSQDPGGGPYNEQFF. The CDR3 bases are TGTGCCAGCAGCCAAGATCCCGGGGGGGGCCCTTACAATGAGCAGTTCTTC.

The CDR3 reads CASSPGQVEQYF. Here the CDR3 DNA reads TGTGCCAGTAGCCCCGGACAGGTCGAGCAGTACTTC. The chain employs TRBV6-6 and TRBJ2-7; 7 bases match TRBD1. The ends lost 9 bases at V and 6 bases at J; junction bases unmatched: 8. The CDR3 covers 12 residues. Germline lookup yields CDR1 MNHNY and CDR2 SVGAGI (reference sequence).

This clone was counted a single time. The chain combines TRBV5-1 with TRBJ2-3, with TRBD1 matching 12 bases. The ends lost 4 bases at V and 2 bases at J; junction bases unmatched: 5. This CDR3 comprises 16 residues. The germline V gene has CDR1 SGHRS and CDR2 YFSETQ. The CDR3 is CASSVGTGGDTDTQYF. In nucleotides, the CDR3 is TGCGCCAGCAGCGTCGGGACAGGGGGCGACACAGATACGCAGTATTTT. The full variable domain, in which reference TRBV5-1 and TRBJ2-3 provide the parts outside the CDR3, is KAGVTQTPRYLIKTRGQQVTLSCSPISGHRSVSWYQQTPGQGLQFLFEYFSETQRNKGNFPGRFSGRQFSNSRSEMNVSTLELGDSALYLCASSVGTGGDTDTQYFGPGTRLTVL.

This sequence joins TRBV7-8 and TRBJ2-2; D is possibly TRBD2 (5 bases). In germline, CDR1 is SGHVS, CDR2 FQNEAQ. This CDR3 is 16 amino acids long. Trimming took 5 bases from V and 5 from J, leaving 18 bases between them. The CDR3 nucleotides read TGTGCCAGCAGCCCGGGTCGAACCGGCGGGACCGGGGAGCTGTTTTTT. This sequence encodes CASSPGRTGGTGELFF.

The V and J genes are TRBV11-1 and TRBJ2-7, with 8 positions matching TRBD2. Germline CDR1 SGHAT, CDR2 FQDESV (reference sequence). CDR3 length: 15 residues. V shed 4 bases and J 0 bases; nucleotides not matched to a gene: 5. The CDR3 bases are TGTGCCAGCAGCTCGGGAGGGACCATCTCCTACGAGCAGTACTTC. Its translation: CASSSGGTISYEQYF.

The chain couples TRBV2 to TRBJ2-7, with no clear D. CDR1 SNHLY and CDR2 FYNNEI come from the germline V gene. V was cut by 7 bases and J by 3 bases, with 19 bases left in between. CDR3 length: 15 residues. For the CDR3, the DNA is TGTGCCAGCACCGAGGATGGCTCTACATTCTACGAGCAGTACTTC. Amino acids: CASTEDGSTFYEQYF.

The genes are TRBV7-8 and TRBJ1-5; D is undetermined. V gave up 8 bases and J gave up 4 bases, with 12 bases separating them. The CDR3 has 13 residues. Germline V gene lookup returns CDR1 SGHVS and CDR2 FQNEAQ. This CDR3 is CASSLTGNQPQHF. The CDR3, as DNA: TGTGCCAGCTCCTTAACGGGTAATCAGCCCCAGCATTTT.

V usage is TRBV6-5 and J usage is TRBJ2-7; D is uncertain. V gave up 0 bases and J gave up 3 bases, with 6 bases separating them. The CDR3 totals 13 residues. The germline gives CDR1 MNHEY, CDR2 SVGAGI. The chain's CDR3 is CASSYSPDYEQYF. In DNA, the CDR3 is TGTGCCAGCAGTTACTCGCCAGACTACGAGCAGTACTTC.

The V gene is TRBV7-2, the J gene TRBJ1-1; TRBD1 matches at 8 bases. The germline V gene has CDR1 SGHTA and CDR2 FQGNSA. The CDR3 loop spans 14 amino acids. The trim removed 5 bases at V and 1 base at J, leaving 3 bases unmatched. The CDR3 loop is CASSRDRQNTEAFF. In DNA, the CDR3 is TGTGCCAGCAGCCGGGACAGGCAGAACACTGAAGCTTTCTTT.

This chain connects TRBV10-3 to TRBJ2-6; 9 bases are shared with TRBD1. This CDR3 contains 18 residues. Germline loops: CDR1 ENHRY, CDR2 SYGVKD. V lost 4 bases, J lost 0 bases, and 7 bases stayed unmatched. The CDR3 protein is CAISGGQGSSSGANVLTF. CDR3 DNA sequence: TGTGCCATCAGTGGCGGACAGGGGTCGAGCTCTGGGGCCAACGTCCTGACTTTC.

This chain uses TRBV2 with TRBJ1-4, with 9 bases that match TRBD1. Germline V gene lookup returns CDR1 SNHLY and CDR2 FYNNEI. The ends lost 4 bases at V and 4 bases at J; junction bases unmatched: 4. The CDR3 length is 15 residues. The CDR3 loop reads CASSGTGAFNEKLFF. In DNA, the CDR3 is TGTGCCAGCAGTGGGACAGGGGCGTTTAATGAAAAACTGTTTTTT.

This clone was seen just once. V and J are TRBV6-5 and TRBJ2-7; D is possibly TRBD1 (6 bases). CDR3 length equals 14 residues. The V gene's germline CDR1 is MNHEY and CDR2 SVGAGI. V lost 8 bases and J lost 2, with 16 bases in between. The CDR3 nucleotides are TGTGCCAGCTCCGGACAGTTTCAAACCTACGAGCAGTACTTC. Its translation is CASSGQFQTYEQYF.

This sequence joins TRBV14 and TRBJ2-3; 8 positions agree with TRBD2. Per germline, CDR1 SGHDN and CDR2 FVKESK. Trimming cost V 6 bases and J 1 base; bases outside gene matches: 6. This CDR3 has 15 amino acids. The CDR3 region is CASRGAGGRTDTQYF. CDR3 coding DNA: TGTGCCAGCAGAGGTGCGGGGGGCCGCACAGATACGCAGTATTTT.

V usage is TRBV12-3 or TRBV12-4 and J usage is TRBJ1-2; tentative D call: TRBD1 (6 bases). CDR3 length: 13 residues. V was clipped by 4 bases and J by 8 bases, with 14 bases between them. The DNA for the CDR3 is TGTGCCAGCAGTTCGACAACAGGGTTCGGCTACACCTTC. This codes for CASSSTTGFGYTF.

As concerns this clone: One junction end does not reproduce the germline sequence, and a read error may be involved. This rearrangement joins TRBV12-3 or TRBV12-4 to TRBJ2-7; D gene ambiguous. CDR3 size: 13 residues. Here the CDR3 DNA reads TGTGCCAGCAGTTTAACGGGTTGGAGTGACGCGGACTTC. Its protein is CASSLTGWSDADF.

The rearrangement links TRBV19 to TRBJ1-2, with 7 positions matching TRBD1. The CDR3 runs 15 residues. The V segment lost 1 base and the J segment 4 bases; nucleotides outside the gene matches: 6. Germline CDR1 is LNHDA and CDR2 is SQIVND (reference sequence). CDR3 region: CASSIGGTAPYGYTF. Here the CDR3 DNA reads TGTGCCAGTAGTATAGGTGGGACAGCCCCCTATGGCTACACCTTC.

The J gene is TRBJ1-3, the V gene TRBV10-3; 7 bases align to TRBD1. The germline V gene encodes CDR1 ENHRY and CDR2 SYGVKD. The CDR3 has 11 amino acids. The ends lost 10 bases at V and 4 bases at J; junction bases unmatched: 1. CDR3 protein: CATGQGNTIYF. DNA for the CDR3: TGTGCCACGGGACAGGGAAACACCATATATTTT.

This rearrangement joins TRBV5-1 to TRBJ2-1; TRBD1 agrees at 7 bases. Germline CDR1 SGHRS, CDR2 YFSETQ. The V segment lost 4 bases and the J segment 0 bases; nucleotides outside the gene matches: 10. This CDR3 contains 17 residues. The CDR3 sequence: CASSRDSRVGSYNEQFF. The CDR3 nucleotides read TGCGCCAGCAGCAGGGACAGCAGGGTAGGCTCCTACAATGAGCAGTTCTTC. The full variable domain, its missing parts supplied by reference TRBV5-1 and TRBJ2-1, is KAGVTQTPRYLIKTRGQQVTLSCSPISGHRSVSWYQQTPGQGLQFLFEYFSETQRNKGNFPGRFSGRQFSNSRSEMNVSTLELGDSALYLCASSRDSRVGSYNEQFFGPGTRLTVL.

The chain couples TRBV6-6 to TRBJ1-2; the match to TRBD1 covers 7 bases. Germline CDR1 and CDR2: MNHNY and SVGAGI (reference sequence). This CDR3 comprises 14 residues. V was clipped by 3 bases and J by 7 bases; unmatched bases: 8. The CDR3 reads CASSYKTGRSGYTF. The DNA of the CDR3 is TGTGCCAGCAGTTATAAGACAGGGAGGAGTGGCTACACCTTC.

This clone came up once. V usage is TRBV7-9 and J usage is TRBJ1-1, with 9 bases identical to TRBD1. In germline, CDR1 is SEHNR, CDR2 FQNEAQ (reference sequence). The CDR3 totals 15 residues. The ends lost 4 bases at V and 4 bases at J; junction bases unmatched: 7. As DNA, the CDR3 is TGTGCCAGCAGCTCCTACAGGGGGCGCGGCACTGAAGCTTTCTTT. The encoded protein is CASSSYRGRGTEAFF.

A remark on this clone: A read error may account for a junction end that differs from germline. The CDR3 spells CATSPRSTARDFAF. The CDR3 nucleotides read TGTGCCACCAGCCCCCGCTCGACTGCCCGGGACTTTGCCTTC. This chain connects TRBV15 to TRBJ1-2, with a tentative D call TRBD1 (5 bases). Germline values: CDR1 LNHNV, CDR2 YYDKDF (reference sequence). The CDR3 is 14 amino acids.